The 24 T cell receptor beta chains listed next were all sequenced from one sample in a study of blood T cell repertoires in COVID-19. The method was immunoSEQ multiplex PCR; TCRdb's version includes in-frame clones alone and lacks a portion of them. The sample yields some 450,000 clones, roughly 90% seen once. The sequenced material came from peripheral blood. These receptors all stem from a man aged 18 to 35 with COVID-19, enrolled during active disease.

The rearrangement joins TRBV18 to TRBJ2-2; maybe TRBD2 (6 bases). Germline V CDR1 and CDR2: KGHSH, LQKENI. The germline V and J ends were trimmed by 5 bases and 8 bases, with 21 bases remaining between them. The CDR3 contains 16 residues. The CDR3 bases are TGTGCCAGCTCATCTGACCTGGGACGGGAGAGAGGGGAGCTGTTTTTT. It is translated as CASSSDLGRERGELFF.

The chain uses TRBV2 and TRBJ2-3; 8 nucleotides line up with TRBD2. The germline V gene has CDR1 SNHLY and CDR2 FYNNEI. V was pared by 6 bases and J by 4 bases, with 3 bases of the junction left unmatched. This CDR3 has 13 amino acids. This CDR3 is CASRRTSPDTQYF. The CDR3 DNA follows: TGTGCCAGCAGAAGGACTAGCCCAGATACGCAGTATTTT.

V usage is TRBV7-8 and J usage is TRBJ2-7; D is unclear. V was trimmed by 1 base and J by 0 bases, leaving 7 bases between them. CDR3 length equals 14 residues. Per the germline V gene, CDR1 is SGHVS and CDR2 is FQNEAQ. The CDR3 DNA is TGTGCCAGCAGCTTAGAGCAGGTCTCCTACGAGCAGTACTTC. This gives the protein CASSLEQVSYEQYF.

This chain joins TRBV3-1 (or the pseudogene TRBV3-2) and TRBJ2-7, with D possibly TRBD1 on 5 matching bases. The germline V gene encodes CDR1 LGHDT and CDR2 YNNKEL (reference sequence). The CDR3 spans 13 residues. The germline V and J ends were trimmed by 0 bases and 5 bases, with 8 bases remaining between them. CDR3 residues: CASSQEGHHEQYF. The CDR3 nucleotides read TGTGCCAGCAGCCAAGAGGGGCACCACGAGCAGTACTTC.

Comments on this clone: This may be a read error: a much more frequent sequence differs by one nucleotide. This sequence joins TRBV5-1 and TRBJ2-2; 7 positions agree with TRBD1. Germline CDR1 is SGHRS and CDR2 is YFSETQ. CDR3 length equals 15 residues. V lost 0 bases to trimming and J lost 1 base; unmatched junction nucleotides: 0. Written as DNA, the CDR3 is TGCGCCAGCAGCTTGGACAGGGGGAACACCGGGGAGCTGTTTTTT. Amino acid sequence: CASSLDRGNTGELFF.

In this sample, this clone turned up once. CDR3 amino acids: CASSLDSGGLGYGYTF. The CDR3 DNA follows: TGCGCCAGCAGCTTGGACTCGGGGGGCTTGGGCTATGGCTACACCTTC. V and J are TRBV5-1 and TRBJ1-2; D perhaps matches TRBD1 (6 bases). V lost 0 bases and J 4 bases, leaving 16 bases between the germline ends. The CDR3 has 16 residues. The germline CDR1 and CDR2 sequences are SGHRS and YFSETQ.

The chain recombines TRBV5-1 with TRBJ2-3, with 7 bases identical to TRBD2. V lost 0 bases to trimming and J lost 5 bases; unmatched junction nucleotides: 6. CDR3 length: 15 amino acids. Germline lookup yields CDR1 SGHRS and CDR2 YFSETQ. The CDR3 region is CASSLAGRGIDTQYF. The CDR3 DNA reads TGCGCCAGCAGCTTGGCGGGGCGGGGGATAGATACGCAGTATTTT.

The chain recombines TRBV3-1 (or the pseudogene TRBV3-2) with TRBJ2-1; a possible D gene is TRBD1 (5 bases). Germline V gene sequence: CDR1 LGHDT, CDR2 YNNKEL (reference sequence). This CDR3 spans 14 amino acids. The V end lost 1 base, the J end lost 9 bases, and 13 bases lay between the germline ends. CDR3 DNA sequence: TGTGCCAGCAGCCAAGGGACATCACCCAGTGAGCAGTTCTTC. Residues: CASSQGTSPSEQFF.

The V call is TRBV21-1, the J call TRBJ2-1; TRBD2 is the table's D call and was not checked against the DNA. TRBV21-1 is a recognized pseudogene. The CDR3 runs to 16 residues. CDR3 region: CASSNCGTSKNNEQFF. CDR3 sequence (DNA): TGTGCCAGCAGCAACTGTGGGACTAGCAAGAACAATGAGCAGTTCTTC.

The genes are TRBV11-2 and TRBJ2-3; the D is unclear. CDR1 SGHAT and CDR2 FQNNGV come from the germline V gene. Trimming removed 2 bases from V and 4 bases from J, with 7 bases in between. This CDR3 has 13 amino acids. CDR3 sequence: CASSLQVSDTQYF. The CDR3 DNA follows: TGTGCCAGCAGCTTACAGGTTTCAGATACGCAGTATTTT.

V gene TRBV4-2 combines with J gene TRBJ2-3; the match to TRBD2 covers 10 bases. CDR1 and CDR2 from the germline V gene are LGHNA and YNFKEQ. Losses at the gene ends were 0 bases for V and 0 bases for J; bases not matched to a gene: 9. This CDR3 has 19 amino acids. The CDR3 loop is CASSQDRLAGVLSTDTQYF. As DNA, the CDR3 is TGTGCCAGCAGCCAAGATCGTCTAGCGGGAGTCCTCAGCACAGATACGCAGTATTTT.

This clone has a single count. This chain connects TRBV9 to TRBJ1-6; possibly TRBD1 for D (5 bases). CDR1 and CDR2 (germline): SGDLS, YYNGEE. Trimming shortened V by 0 bases and J by 10 bases, and 11 bases separated the two germline ends. The CDR3 loop spans 14 amino acids. CDR3 coding DNA: TGTGCCAGCAGCGTAGTAGACAGCTTATCACCCCTCCACTTT. It is translated as CASSVVDSLSPLHF. The full variable domain, its missing parts supplied by reference TRBV9 and TRBJ1-6, is DSGVTQTPKHLITATGQRVTLRCSPRSGDLSVYWYQQSLDQGLQFLIQYYNGEERAKGNILERFSAQQFPDLHSELNLSSLELGDSALYFCASSVVDSLSPLHFGNGTRLTVT.

This chain uses TRBV28 with TRBJ2-7, with unresolved D. The CDR3 contains 11 residues. Trimming stripped 5 bases from V and 2 bases from J, with 4 bases between. Germline values: CDR1 MDHEN, CDR2 SYDVKM. The CDR3 is CASSPAYEQYF. The CDR3 DNA reads TGTGCCAGCAGTCCCGCCTACGAGCAGTACTTC.

This clone was recorded a few times. This chain joins TRBV12-5 and TRBJ2-1; TRBD1 agrees at 8 bases. Germline V lookup: CDR1 LGHNT, CDR2 FRNRAP. This CDR3 region has 18 residues. The V gene end was trimmed by 0 bases and the J gene end by 2 bases; junction bases not matched to a gene: 9. The CDR3 reads CASGLVLPRTGTYNEQFF. The DNA for the CDR3 is TGTGCTAGTGGTTTGGTACTTCCCAGGACAGGGACCTACAATGAGCAGTTCTTC.

J is TRBJ2-5 and V is TRBV19; TRBD2 agrees at 7 bases. CDR1 and CDR2 (germline): LNHDA, SQIVND (reference sequence). The length of the CDR3 is 16 residues. J was trimmed by 4 bases and V by 2 bases; bases with no gene match: 10. CDR3 loop: CASSIKSGTQGETQYF. The CDR3 DNA follows: TGTGCCAGTAGTATAAAGAGCGGGACCCAGGGAGAGACCCAGTACTTC.

This chain connects TRBV5-1 to TRBJ1-1, with D possibly being TRBD1 (5 bases). This CDR3 has 15 amino acids. Between the trimmed V and J ends, which lost 2 bases and 4 bases, there was a span of 15 bases. Germline CDR1 SGHRS, CDR2 YFSETQ. CDR3 loop: CASSFMAPGPTEAFF. The CDR3 region has the DNA TGCGCCAGCAGCTTTATGGCCCCAGGGCCCACTGAAGCTTTCTTT.

The CDR3 reads CASLTGLGTEAFF. CDR3 in DNA: TGTGCCAGCCTGACAGGGCTTGGCACTGAAGCTTTCTTT. The V and J genes are TRBV6-5 and TRBJ1-1; 7 positions agree with TRBD1. This CDR3 region has 13 residues. V lost 8 bases and J lost 4; bases outside the gene matches: 7. Germline CDR1 MNHEY, CDR2 SVGAGI.

The chain has TRBV7-9 and TRBJ2-5, with 7 bases identical to TRBD2. V lost 4 bases, J lost 4 bases, and 3 bases stayed unmatched. The CDR3 is 13 amino acids. Germline V gives CDR1 SEHNR, CDR2 FQNEAQ (reference sequence). CDR3 protein: CASSWTGGETQYF. CDR3 in DNA: TGTGCCAGCAGCTGGACGGGGGGAGAGACCCAGTACTTC.

This chain links TRBV7-3 with TRBJ2-7; D gene ambiguous. Trimming took 5 bases from V and 2 from J, leaving 10 bases between them. Germline V gene sequence: CDR1 SGHTA, CDR2 FQGTGA. The CDR3 runs to 13 residues. CDR3 nucleotides: TGTGCCAGCAGCCCAACTGAGGCCTACGAGCAGTACTTC. This codes for CASSPTEAYEQYF. The full variable domain, its missing parts supplied by reference TRBV7-3 and TRBJ2-7, is GAGVSQTPSNKVTEKGKYVELRCDPISGHTALYWYRQSLGQGPEFLIYFQGTGAADDSGLPNDRFFAVRPEGSVSTLKIQRTERGDSAVYLCASSPTEAYEQYFGPGTRLTVT.

The rearrangement joins TRBV30 to TRBJ1-2; D is possibly TRBD1 (5 bases). V was clipped by 3 bases and J by 2 bases, with 16 bases between them. Per germline, CDR1 GTSNPN and CDR2 SVGIG (reference sequence). This CDR3 region has 15 residues. The CDR3 reads CAWRDFLTENYGYTF. CDR3 bases: TGTGCCTGGAGAGACTTCCTGACAGAGAACTATGGCTACACCTTC.

The chain is built from TRBV4-1 and TRBJ2-5; 10 bases fit TRBD2. V gave up 4 bases and J gave up 2 bases; unmatched junction bases: 4. CDR1 and CDR2 from the germline V gene are MGHRA and YSYEKL. The length of the CDR3 is 15 residues. CDR3 DNA sequence: TGCGCCAGCAGCCGAGGACTAGCGGTTCAAGAGACCCAGTACTTC. This codes for CASSRGLAVQETQYF.

The gene calls are TRBV27 and TRBJ2-7; D might be TRBD2 (6 bases). Trimming left V 4 bases short and J 6 bases short, with 19 bases between. CDR3 length: 15 amino acids. The germline V gene encodes CDR1 MNHEY and CDR2 SMNVEV (reference sequence). The DNA for the CDR3 is TGTGCCAGCAGTTCCCTCCCGTCAGGGCGGGGCGAGCAGTACTTC. This codes for CASSSLPSGRGEQYF.

V is TRBV5-1 and J is TRBJ2-7, with TRBD2 matching 10 bases. Unmatched junction bases numbered 7, after V lost 1 base and J lost 3 bases. The germline gives CDR1 SGHRS, CDR2 YFSETQ. The CDR3 runs 16 residues. The CDR3 region is CASSLMSGGDNYEQYF. In DNA, the CDR3 is TGCGCCAGCAGCTTGATGAGCGGGGGGGACAACTACGAGCAGTACTTC.

Only one count was recorded for this clone. This chain uses TRBV19 with TRBJ1-1; 8 nucleotides match TRBD1. The germline V gene encodes CDR1 LNHDA and CDR2 SQIVND (reference sequence). CDR3 length: 14 amino acids. After removal of 0 bases from V and 11 bases from J, the junction contained 8 bases not matched to a gene. CDR3 DNA: TGTGCCAGTAGTATAGAGTGGACAGGGTCGGCGGCTTTCTTT. Residues: CASSIEWTGSAAFF.